The 23 T cell receptor beta chains in this list originate from one sample, sequenced in a study of tumor-infiltrating lymphocytes in primary liver carcinoma. DNA and RNA were both co-extracted from around 20-30 mg of bulk tissue that had not been sorted. TCR beta cDNA was reverse-transcribed from 400 to 500 ng of total RNA. The reaction used a constant-region primer and ProtoScript II reverse transcriptase. ARM-PCR was slightly modified, and three nested multiplex PCR rounds with it gave rise to the TCR beta libraries. It was with TRBV1-TRBV30 forward primers and a C-beta reverse primer that the first two PCR rounds were run, at around 11 cycles each. TCRdb passed the multiplex PCR reads through MiXCR, listing each CDR3 protein once. The data show more than 100,000 distinct CDR3 sequences, about 59% seen once. The specimen sequenced was liver tumor tissue from sampling region 1. Subset here: tumor region T1, superior pole. Receptors were obtained from a woman aged 60 to 75 with primary liver carcinoma and hepatitis B virus infection.

Turning to this clonotype: It may be a read error: a sequence one base away is much more abundant. CDR3 loop: CASRKETVNYGYTF. For the CDR3, the DNA is TGTGCCAGCAGAAAAGAGACGGTCAACTATGGCTACACCTTC. The rearrangement uses TRBV6-2 or TRBV6-3 and TRBJ1-2; no reliable D call. The V gene lost 6 bases and the J gene lost 2 bases, with 13 bases spanning the gap. This CDR3 comprises 14 residues. CDR1 MNHEY and CDR2 SVGEGT come from the germline V gene.

In the case of this clonotype: This could be a read error, since a much larger clone is one nucleotide away. V is TRBV7-8 and J is TRBJ2-7; D might be TRBD1 (6 bases). The CDR3 totals 13 residues. The germline V gene encodes CDR1 SGHVS and CDR2 FQNEAQ. The CDR3 DNA sequence: TGTGACAGCAGCAACAGGGCCTTATACGAGCAGTACTTC. Translation: CDSSNRALYEQYF.

As regards this clonotype: One base away lies a much larger clone, so this may be a sequencing read error. V gene TRBV28 combines with J gene TRBJ1-2; D unresolved. Deletions cut 2 bases from V and 6 bases from J, with 7 bases between. The V gene's germline CDR1 is MDHEN and CDR2 SYDVKM. There are 12 residues in the CDR3. CDR3 DNA: TGTGCCAGCAGTTTAACCCAAGATGGCTACACCTTC. As protein: CASSLTQDGYTF.

In regard to this clonotype: A much larger clone differs from this one at a single base, so this may be a read error. The chain links TRBV14 to TRBJ1-2; tentatively, D is TRBD1 (5 bases). Germline CDR1 SGHDN, CDR2 FVKESK. The V and J ends lost 0 bases and 12 bases respectively, with 17 bases between them. This CDR3 comprises 14 residues. CDR3 protein: CASSQDSPLWGHTF. CDR3 bases: TGTGCCAGCAGCCAAGATAGCCCCCTCTGGGGCCACACCTTC.

A word on this clonotype: The junction departs from the called germline gene at one end, perhaps through a read error. V is TRBV6-5 and J is TRBJ2-5; D is perhaps TRBD2 (6 bases). This CDR3 contains 14 residues. Germline V gene sequence: CDR1 MNHEY, CDR2 SVGAGI. CDR3: CTSKEWRGQQTQYF. In nucleotides, the CDR3 is TGTACCAGCAAGGAGTGGAGGGGCCAACAGACCCAGTACTTC.

To note about this clonotype: It may be a read error: a sequence one base away is much more abundant. CDR3 sequence: CSVHPAGGFTGELFF. CDR3 nucleotide sequence: TGCAGCGTTCACCCCGCAGGGGGCTTCACCGGGGAGCTGTTTTTT. The chain combines TRBV29-1 with TRBJ2-2; TRBD1 matches at 8 bases. Germline V gene sequence: CDR1 SQVTM, CDR2 ANQGSEA. V shed 5 bases, J shed 4 bases, and the junction held 9 bases outside the gene matches. The CDR3 spans 15 residues.

With regard to this clonotype: One end of the junction fails to match germline, which may point to a read error. The rearrangement uses TRBV6-1 and TRBJ2-7; TRBD2 might be the D (5 bases). Germline values: CDR1 MNHNS, CDR2 SASEGT. The CDR3 extends over 16 amino acids. The CDR3 is CARSEPTRIQHYERYF. The CDR3 DNA reads TGTGCCAGGAGTGAACCTACTAGGATCCAACACTACGAGCGGTACTTC.

On this clonotype: The junction departs from germline at one end; a sequencing error may be responsible. The gene calls are TRBV28 and TRBJ1-5, with D maybe TRBD1 (5 bases). The CDR3 has 12 residues. The germline gives CDR1 MDHEN, CDR2 SYDVKM. CDR3 nucleotide sequence: TGTGCCAGCTGGTCGGGGCACCAGCCCCGGCATTTT. Its protein is CASWSGHQPRHF.

Many counts were recorded for this clonotype. For the CDR3, the DNA is TGCAGCGTGCACCCGGGACCTTCCTACAATGAGCAGTTCTTC. Its translation: CSVHPGPSYNEQFF. The gene calls are TRBV29-1 and TRBJ2-1, with D possibly being TRBD1 or TRBD2 (5 bases each). The CDR3 extends over 14 amino acids. CDR1 is SQVTM and CDR2 is ANQGSEA in the germline V gene. V gave up 6 bases and J gave up 1 base, with 13 bases separating them.

For this clonotype: At one end the junction does not follow the germline gene, possibly because of a read error. The CDR3 loop is CAISFQGLMNTEALF. In nucleotides, the CDR3 is TGTGCCATCAGCTTCCAGGGCCTGATGAACACTGAAGCTCTCTTT. The V and J genes are TRBV11-2 and TRBJ1-1; tentative D call: TRBD1 (5 bases). Per germline, CDR1 SGHAT and CDR2 FQNNGV. The CDR3 consists of 15 residues.

In the case of this clonotype: A single base separates this from a much larger clone, so it may be a read error. The CDR3 nucleotides are TGTGCCACACAGGTCGGAGGGTTTAATGGCTACACCTTC. Its translation: CATQVGGFNGYTF. This chain uses TRBV28 with TRBJ1-2; perhaps TRBD1 as D (5 bases). V dropped 10 bases and J dropped 6 bases, with 18 bases sitting between them. Germline CDR1 and CDR2: MDHEN and SYDVKM. This CDR3 has 13 amino acids.

This clonotype was observed a few times. The CDR3: CAWSVGGSTDTQYF. The CDR3 nucleotides are TGTGCCTGGAGTGTTGGGGGGAGCACAGATACGCAGTATTTT. The chain carries TRBV30 and TRBJ2-3; TRBD2 might be the D (6 bases). The ends were cut back, 0 bases at V and 0 bases at J, with 7 bases in the middle. CDR3 length: 14 amino acids. Germline CDR1 and CDR2: GTSNPN and SVGIG (reference sequence).

A remark on this clonotype: An end of the junction does not agree with germline; a read error may underlie this. The chain recombines TRBV11-2 with TRBJ2-1; D unresolved. CDR3 length equals 14 residues. CDR1 is SGHAT and CDR2 is FQNNGV in the germline V gene. CDR3 loop: CASSLDTQRNDQFF. The CDR3 coding sequence is TGTGCTAGCAGCTTAGATACCCAGCGTAATGATCAGTTCTTC.

This clonotype was seen a single time. Possible read error: a much larger clone is one base away. The CDR3 protein is CASSYSRTGELFF. CDR3 bases: TGTGCCAGCAGTTACTCGAGGACCGGGGAGCTGTTTTTT. The rearrangement uses TRBV6-6 and TRBJ2-2; D is undetermined. The CDR3 sequence is 13 residues long. Between the trimmed V and J ends, which lost 0 bases and 5 bases, there was a span of 4 bases. In germline, CDR1 is MNHNY, CDR2 SVGAGI (reference sequence).

On this clonotype itself: Because it lacks the conserved phenylalanine or tryptophan at the end, this CDR3 is likely a read error. The chain joins TRBV11-1 to TRBJ2-7; TRBD2 matches 11 bases. The CDR3 has 16 residues. Germline-derived CDR1 and CDR2 are SGHAT and FQDESV (reference sequence). With V trimmed by 3 bases and J by 2 bases, 6 bases remained unmatched. The chain's CDR3 is CASSFVLTSGTYEQYS. CDR3 sequence (DNA): TGTGCCAGCAGCTTCGTCCTGACTAGCGGGACCTACGAGCAGTACTCC.

As concerns this clonotype: A much larger clone is a single base away; this may be a read error. The gene calls are TRBV29-1 and TRBJ1-1, with 7 positions matching TRBD1. Germline lookup yields CDR1 SQVTM and CDR2 ANQGSEA. The CDR3 covers 12 residues. Here the CDR3 reads CSVRTGDTVAFF. CDR3 DNA sequence: TGCAGCGTTCGAACAGGGGACACTGTAGCTTTCTTT.

Concerning this clonotype: No conserved phenylalanine or tryptophan ends this CDR3, so it is likely a read error. The genes are TRBV11-1 and TRBJ2-1; 7 bases match TRBD1. The CDR3 has 13 residues. CDR1 and CDR2 from the germline V gene are SGHAT and FQDESV (reference sequence). The DNA for the CDR3 is TGTGACAGCAGGGCGGACAGGCGAAATGAGCAGTTCCTC. This encodes CDSRADRRNEQFL.

In its sample, this clonotype was seen once. An end of the junction does not agree with germline; a read error may underlie this. This chain links TRBV28 with TRBJ1-1, with D perhaps TRBD1 (5 bases). CDR1 is MDHEN and CDR2 is SYDVKM in the germline V gene. The CDR3 is 13 amino acids. Here the CDR3 DNA reads TGTGCCAGCGGGGCTGCAGCCAACACTGAAGCTTTCTTC. It codes for CASGAAANTEAFF.

The chain couples TRBV25-1 to TRBJ2-2; TRBD2 agrees at 7 bases. V gave up 4 bases and J gave up 7 bases; unmatched junction bases: 12. Germline V gene sequence: CDR1 MGHDK, CDR2 SYGVNS. The CDR3 sequence is 16 residues long. The CDR3 bases are TGTGCCAGCAGTGTTCCTAGCGGTGGCCCCGGCGGGGAGCTGTTTTTT. It translates to CASSVPSGGPGGELFF.

Comment on this clonotype: This may come from a read error, since a much larger clone is one base off. This rearrangement joins TRBV12-3 or TRBV12-4 to TRBJ1-1, with a possible D match to TRBD1 (5 bases). CDR3 length equals 13 residues. This chain's CDR3 is CGSGEGPSTEAFF. DNA for the CDR3: TGTGGCAGCGGCGAGGGGCCGAGCACTGAAGCTTTCTTT.

The genes are TRBV10-3 and TRBJ2-3; the D gene could be TRBD1 or TRBD2 (6 bases each). V dropped 2 bases and J dropped 6 bases, with 21 bases sitting between them. Germline CDR1 and CDR2: ENHRY and SYGVKD. This CDR3 spans 17 amino acids. The CDR3 DNA reads TGTGCCATCAGTGAGACCGCGACGGGGGCAGGGTCGGATACGCAGTATTTT. Amino acid sequence: CAISETATGAGSDTQYF.

This clonotype has ten or more counts. The chain is built from TRBV6-5 and TRBJ2-1, with 7 bases that match TRBD2. This CDR3 spans 19 amino acids. V was pared by 2 bases and J by 2 bases, with 15 bases of the junction left unmatched. Germline V gives CDR1 MNHEY, CDR2 SVGAGI. CDR3 bases: TGTGCCAGCAGTTACGTCTTTGGGGGAGGGCCTGGGGCCTACAATGAGCAGTTCTTC. Protein sequence: CASSYVFGGGPGAYNEQFF.

As concerns this clonotype: Mismatch with germline at one junction end may stem from a read error. This chain connects TRBV11-2 to TRBJ2-5; 8 bases are shared with TRBD1. Germline V gene sequence: CDR1 SGHAT, CDR2 FQNNGV. This CDR3 spans 14 amino acids. The CDR3 loop reads CTSMTGATQETQYF. The DNA for the CDR3 is TGTACCAGCATGACAGGGGCCACACAAGAGACCCAGTACTTC. Filled out from reference TRBV11-2 and TRBJ2-5, the complete variable domain reads EAGVAQSPRYKIIEKRQSVAFWCNPISGHATLYWYQQILGQGPKLLIQFQNNGVVDDSQLPKDRFSAERLKGVDSTLKIQPAKLEDSAVYLCTSMTGATQETQYFGPGTRLLVL.